A single sample is the source of the 21 T cell receptor beta chains below, sequenced in a study of shared clonotypes between healthy human individuals. Produced via immunoSEQ multiplex PCR; TCRdb's table is partial and in-frame only. The table records about 2.5 million clones, 85% to 95% of them present only once. Sequenced sample: naive CD4+ T cells from PBMCs. Subset of the sample: CD45RA+ positively selected. The receptors were sampled from a man younger than 30 in good health. Some clones in this sample may be carry-over from other donors' samples.

The chain recombines TRBV6-1 with TRBJ2-7, with D possibly being TRBD2 (6 bases). V was trimmed by 8 bases and J by 3 bases, leaving 14 bases between them. CDR1 is MNHNS and CDR2 is SASEGT in the germline V gene. CDR3 length equals 13 residues. The CDR3 nucleotides read TGTGCCAGCCAGGCGGGACTCTTCTACGAGCAGTACTTC. As protein: CASQAGLFYEQYF.

The chain uses TRBV5-4 and TRBJ2-3; TRBD2 agrees at 11 bases. The CDR3 contains 15 residues. J was trimmed by 3 bases and V by 3 bases; bases with no gene match: 3. Germline V gives CDR1 SGHNT, CDR2 YYREEE (reference sequence). DNA of the CDR3: TGTGCCAGCAGCTGGGGACTAGCGGCAACAGATACGCAGTATTTT. Translation gives CASSWGLAATDTQYF.

V gene TRBV13 combines with J gene TRBJ2-2, with 10 bases fitting TRBD2. This CDR3 contains 17 residues. The V gene end was trimmed by 2 bases and the J gene end by 7 bases; junction bases not matched to a gene: 10. Germline values: CDR1 PRHDT, CDR2 FYEKMQ (reference sequence). Here the CDR3 reads CASSLLSGRAVGGELFF. CDR3 nucleotides: TGTGCCAGCAGCTTACTCAGCGGGAGGGCCGTTGGCGGGGAGCTGTTTTTT.

The chain couples TRBV29-1 to TRBJ1-1; maybe TRBD1 (6 bases). Between the trimmed V and J ends, which lost 5 bases and 4 bases, there was a span of 17 bases. Germline V gene sequence: CDR1 SQVTM, CDR2 ANQGSEA. The CDR3 covers 14 residues. Here the CDR3 reads CSVTEKQGGTEAFF. The CDR3 bases are TGCAGCGTTACGGAAAAACAGGGAGGCACTGAAGCTTTCTTT.

The V call is TRBV5-4, the J call TRBJ2-5; D may correspond to TRBD1 or TRBD2 (5 bases each). V lost 4 bases and J 0 bases, leaving 10 bases between the germline ends. CDR1 is SGHNT and CDR2 is YYREEE in the germline V gene (reference sequence). The CDR3 has 14 amino acids. CDR3 DNA sequence: TGTGCCAGCAGCCCGGGACGGAACCAAGAGACCCAGTACTTC. The encoded protein is CASSPGRNQETQYF.

V is TRBV2 and J is TRBJ2-7, with 9 bases fitting TRBD1. V lost 1 base, J lost 0 bases, and 1 base stayed unmatched. The CDR3 runs to 15 residues. Germline assignment: CDR1 SNHLY and CDR2 FYNNEI. Here the CDR3 DNA reads TGTGCCAGCAGTGAAGGACAGGGGGGCTCCTACGAGCAGTACTTC. This gives the protein CASSEGQGGSYEQYF.

As concerns this clone: Different DNA sequences within this sample yield the same CDR3. V and J are TRBV7-2 and TRBJ2-5; 9 bases map to TRBD1. This CDR3 spans 14 amino acids. The germline gives CDR1 SGHTA, CDR2 FQGNSA. Trimming at V came to 5 bases and at J to 4 bases, leaving 5 bases not matched to a gene. The CDR3 DNA sequence: TGTGCCAGCAGCCAGGACAGGGGAAGAGAGACCCAGTACTTC. Residues: CASSQDRGRETQYF.

The V gene is TRBV5-8, the J gene TRBJ2-5, with D uncertain. The CDR3 loop spans 16 amino acids. V was pared by 2 bases and J by 5 bases, with 19 bases between. Germline V gene data show CDR1 as SGHTS and CDR2 as YDEGEE. CDR3 in DNA: TGTGCCAGCAGCTTTTCGGTTTACAGACTGGGGGAGACCCAGTACTTC. Its protein product is CASSFSVYRLGETQYF.

V gene TRBV9 combines with J gene TRBJ2-1, with 12 bases identical to TRBD2. The CDR3 length is 15 residues. Germline loops: CDR1 SGDLS, CDR2 YYNGEE. The V segment lost 0 bases and the J segment 12 bases; nucleotides outside the gene matches: 7. CDR3 sequence: CASSVDGLAGMVQFF. CDR3 in DNA: TGTGCCAGCAGCGTAGACGGACTAGCGGGGATGGTGCAGTTCTTC. Full variable domain (remainder filled in from reference TRBV9 and TRBJ2-1): DSGVTQTPKHLITATGQRVTLRCSPRSGDLSVYWYQQSLDQGLQFLIQYYNGEERAKGNILERFSAQQFPDLHSELNLSSLELGDSALYFCASSVDGLAGMVQFFGPGTRLTVL.

The chain links TRBV5-1 to TRBJ1-4; D is undetermined. Trimming cost V 0 bases and J 0 bases, with 9 bases left between them. CDR1 is SGHRS, CDR2 YFSETQ, per germline. The CDR3 consists of 16 residues. In nucleotides, the CDR3 is TGCGCCAGCAGCTTGGGACACCCGGCAACTAATGAAAAACTGTTTTTT. Residues: CASSLGHPATNEKLFF.

The gene calls are TRBV21-1 and TRBJ2-3. TRBV21-1 represents a pseudogene. There are 15 residues in the CDR3. The CDR3 DNA sequence: TGTGCCAGCATCGAAATGGACCGAAGCACAGATACGCAGTATTTT. This sequence encodes CASIEMDRSTDTQYF.

The chain combines TRBV5-1 with TRBJ1-2; D possibly corresponds to TRBD1 (5 bases). Germline V gene lookup returns CDR1 SGHRS and CDR2 YFSETQ. The CDR3 contains 13 residues. V was pared by 0 bases and J by 10 bases, with 13 bases between. The CDR3 here is CASSLEQGTDYTF. CDR3 coding DNA: TGCGCCAGCAGCTTGGAGCAGGGTACGGACTACACCTTC.

This clone showed up just once. V gene TRBV14 combines with J gene TRBJ2-7, with D maybe TRBD2 (6 bases). This CDR3 has 19 residues. The germline gives CDR1 SGHDN, CDR2 FVKESK. V was clipped by 4 bases and J by 2 bases, with 27 bases between them. The CDR3 coding sequence is TGTGCCAGCAGCCCCTACGGTCCGGGGGAGAATGTTCCTCCCTACGAGCAGTACTTC. This gives the protein CASSPYGPGENVPPYEQYF.

The chain is built from TRBV30 and TRBJ1-4; unclear D gene. The CDR3 sequence is 14 residues long. Between the trimmed V and J ends, which lost 4 bases and 7 bases, there was a span of 16 bases. Germline-derived CDR1 and CDR2 are GTSNPN and SVGIG (reference sequence). The CDR3 DNA reads as TGTGCCTGGAACCTACTTGGGGTGGGTGAAAAACTGTTTTTT. It yields the protein CAWNLLGVGEKLFF.

The chain employs TRBV19 and TRBJ2-6; the D is unclear. Looked up from germline, CDR1 is LNHDA and CDR2 is SQIVND (reference sequence). The V end lost 9 bases, the J end lost 0 bases, and 12 bases lay between the germline ends. CDR3 length: 15 amino acids. The chain's CDR3 is CASRRGSSGANVLTF. For the CDR3, the DNA is TGTGCCAGCCGACGTGGCAGCTCTGGGGCCAACGTCCTGACTTTC.

Concerning this clone itself: Distinct nucleotide sequences in the sample also encode this CDR3. This chain joins TRBV7-2 and TRBJ1-5; D is unclear. The CDR3 covers 13 residues. Germline lookup yields CDR1 SGHTA and CDR2 FQGNSA. V was trimmed by 6 bases and J by 1 base, leaving 7 bases between them. CDR3 region: CASSRESNQPQHF. CDR3 in DNA: TGTGCCAGCAGTAGGGAGAGCAATCAGCCCCAGCATTTT.

Only one count was recorded for this clone. The chain has TRBV7-2 and TRBJ2-3; D unclear. V was trimmed by 1 base and J by 10 bases, leaving 12 bases between them. This CDR3 has 13 residues. The germline gives CDR1 SGHTA, CDR2 FQGNSA. This CDR3 reads CASSLGGPLPQYF. The CDR3 DNA follows: TGTGCCAGCAGCTTAGGGGGTCCCCTACCGCAGTATTTT.

In this sample, this clone turned up a few times. The rearrangement links TRBV2 to TRBJ1-5; no firm D call. Trimming removed 7 bases from V and 10 bases from J, with 14 bases in between. The germline V gene has CDR1 SNHLY and CDR2 FYNNEI. The CDR3 runs 12 residues. This CDR3 reads CASTRSGNPQHF. The CDR3 nucleotides are TGTGCCAGCACCAGGTCCGGGAATCCCCAGCATTTT. The whole variable domain, remainder taken from reference TRBV2 and TRBJ1-5, is EPEVTQTPSHQVTQMGQEVILRCVPISNHLYFYWYRQILGQKVEFLVSFYNNEISEKSEIFDDQFSVERPDGSNFTLKIRSTKLEDSAMYFCASTRSGNPQHFGDGTRLSIL.

The chain couples TRBV6-6 to TRBJ2-3; 9 nucleotides agree with TRBD2. Germline loops: CDR1 MNHNY, CDR2 SVGAGI (reference sequence). V was clipped by 2 bases and J by 2 bases; unmatched bases: 5. The CDR3 runs 16 residues. The CDR3 DNA reads TGTGCCAGCAGTTACAGTAGCGGGAGAGTCACAGATACGCAGTATTTT. Translated, it gives CASSYSSGRVTDTQYF.

This chain links TRBV5-8 with TRBJ1-5; no clear D. The CDR3 covers 15 residues. The ends were cut back, 1 base at V and 0 bases at J, with 8 bases in the middle. Germline CDR1 reads SGHTS; CDR2 reads YDEGEE. CDR3: CASSLRIDSNQPQHF. The CDR3, as DNA: TGTGCCAGCAGCTTGCGCATCGATAGCAATCAGCCCCAGCATTTT. Filled out from reference TRBV5-8 and TRBJ1-5, the complete variable domain reads EAGVTQSPTHLIKTRGQQATLRCSPISGHTSVYWYQQALGLGLQFLLWYDEGEERNRGNFPPRFSGRQFPNYSSELNVNALELEDSALYLCASSLRIDSNQPQHFGDGTRLSIL.

This chain uses TRBV2 with TRBJ1-5; D gene uncertain. V dropped 3 bases and J dropped 6 bases, with 12 bases sitting between them. Germline V gene data show CDR1 as SNHLY and CDR2 as FYNNEI. The CDR3 has 14 residues. CDR3 sequence: CASSDAWGGQPQHF. The CDR3 DNA sequence: TGTGCCAGCAGTGACGCCTGGGGTGGTCAGCCCCAGCATTTT.